The sequence of this TCR beta chain was determined in a study of brain T cells in children with intractable seizures. The CDR3 has 16 residues. Germline CDR1 and CDR2: LGHNA and YNFKEQ. The junction had 7 bases not matched to a gene; V was cut back by 4 bases and J by 8 bases. Sequenced by immunoSEQ multiplex PCR; TCRdb stores in-frame clones only, minus some. The sample records 95,000 to 120,000 clones, around 94% being singletons. Overall study findings and caveats: Viral specificity was inferred only from CDR3 similarity; HCMV serostatus was unknown. Clones missing pre-surgery may reflect undersampling of that blood sample.

Notes on this clone: Antigen: not known.

Only cases whose brain tissue showed the highest T cell transcript signatures were sequenced. Patients received at least one anti-epileptic drug before surgery. The sequence was collected from a boy less than two years old with hemimegalencephaly and intractable seizures. The source was peripheral blood, collected at surgery. The rearrangement joins TRBV4-2 to TRBJ2-1; 14 bases line up with TRBD2. The CDR3 loop reads CASSRGLAGGEDEQFF. DNA for the CDR3: TGTGCCAGCAGCCGAGGACTAGCGGGAGGAGAGGATGAGCAGTTCTTC.